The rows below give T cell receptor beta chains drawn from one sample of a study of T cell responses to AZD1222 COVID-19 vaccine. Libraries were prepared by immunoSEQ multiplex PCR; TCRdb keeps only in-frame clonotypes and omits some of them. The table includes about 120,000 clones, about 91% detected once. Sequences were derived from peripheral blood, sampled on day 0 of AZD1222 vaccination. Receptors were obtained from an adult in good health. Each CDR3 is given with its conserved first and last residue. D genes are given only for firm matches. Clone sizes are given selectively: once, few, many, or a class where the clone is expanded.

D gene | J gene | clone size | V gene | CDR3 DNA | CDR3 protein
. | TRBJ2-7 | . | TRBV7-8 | TGTGCCAGCAGCTTAGAGTTACCTTACGAGCAGTACTTC | CASSLELPYEQYF
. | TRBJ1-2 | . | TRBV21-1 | TGTGCCAGCAGCAACGGGACAGCACCTAACTATGGCTACACCTTC | CASSNGTAPNYGYTF
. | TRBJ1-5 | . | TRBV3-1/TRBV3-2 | TGTGCCAGCAGCCAAGCACCAAATCAGCCCCAGCATTTT | CASSQAPNQPQHF
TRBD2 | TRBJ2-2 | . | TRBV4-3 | TGCGCCAGCAGCCAGAGGACTAGCGGGGGGGCCGGGGCCGGGGAGCTGTTTTTT | CASSQRTSGGAGAGELFF
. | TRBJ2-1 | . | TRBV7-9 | TGTGCCAGCAGCCCAAGGGCAGGGAATAATGAGCAGTTCTTC | CASSPRAGNNEQFF
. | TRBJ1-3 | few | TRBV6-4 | TGTGCCAGCAGTGACTCAGCAGCCTCTGGAAACACCATATATTTT | CASSDSAASGNTIYF
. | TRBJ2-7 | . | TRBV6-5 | TGTGCCAGCATACTAGGGACGGGGACGGGCGAGCAGTACTTC | CASILGTGTGEQYF
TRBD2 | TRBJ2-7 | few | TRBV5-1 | TGCGCCAGCAGCTTGGCCAGCGGGGCGGTCTACGAGCAGTACTTC | CASSLASGAVYEQYF
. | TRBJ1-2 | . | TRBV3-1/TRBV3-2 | TGTGCCAGCAGCCTGGACTTCTACGCTGGCTACACCTTC | CASSLDFYAGYTF
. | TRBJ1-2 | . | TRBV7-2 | TGTGCCAGCAGCCTAGCGAGCAACTATGGCTACACCTTC | CASSLASNYGYTF
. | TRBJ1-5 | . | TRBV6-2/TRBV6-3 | TGTGCCAGCAGTAACCGGGACAGCAATCAGCCCCAGCATTTT | CASSNRDSNQPQHF
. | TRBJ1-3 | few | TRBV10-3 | TGTGCCATCAGTGAGTCCACCAGCTCTGGAAACACCATATATTTT | CAISESTSSGNTIYF
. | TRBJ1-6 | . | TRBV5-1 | TGCGCCAGCAGCTTGCCAGGGTCATCCTATAATTCACCCCTCCACTTT | CASSLPGSSYNSPLHF
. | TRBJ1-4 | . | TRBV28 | TGTGCCAGCAGTTTATCCCTAGGGAGTTTGCTGACTAATGAAAAACTGTTTTTT | CASSLSLGSLLTNEKLFF
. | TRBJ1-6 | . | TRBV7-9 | TGTGCCAGCAGCGCAGGCGCGGGGAGTAATTCACCCCTCCACTTT | CASSAGAGSNSPLHF
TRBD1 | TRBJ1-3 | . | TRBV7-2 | TGTGCCAGCAGCTTCGGCAGGGGGCAAAACACCATATATTTT | CASSFGRGQNTIYF
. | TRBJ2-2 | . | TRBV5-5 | TGTGCCAGCAGCTTACGTGGGACCTCGAACACCGGGGAGCTGTTTTTT | CASSLRGTSNTGELFF
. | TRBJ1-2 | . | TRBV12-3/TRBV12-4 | TGTGCCAGCTATTCGAGACAGAACTATGGCTACACCTTC | CASYSRQNYGYTF
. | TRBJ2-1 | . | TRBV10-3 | TGTGCCATCAGTGATCGACTAGCCTACAATGAGCAGTTCTTC | CAISDRLAYNEQFF
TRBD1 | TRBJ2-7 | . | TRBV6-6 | TGTGCCAGCAGGGGGCATACAGGGGGTCTTGTGCAGTACTTC | CASRGHTGGLVQYF
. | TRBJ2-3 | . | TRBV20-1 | TGCAGTGCTAGTTACCCCCCGGGCACAGATACGCAGTATTTT | CSASYPPGTDTQYF
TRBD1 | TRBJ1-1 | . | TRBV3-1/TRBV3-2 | TGTGCCAGCAGCCAAGGACAGGGCACTGAAGCTTTCTTT | CASSQGQGTEAFF
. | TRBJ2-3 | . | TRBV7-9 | TGTGCCAGCAGCCCGCTTCGCGAGGGTAGGGTCTCAGATACGCAGTATTTT | CASSPLREGRVSDTQYF
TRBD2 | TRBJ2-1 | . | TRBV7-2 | TGTGCCAGCAGCTTGGAGCGGGGGGGAAACAATGAGCAGTTCTTC | CASSLERGGNNEQFF
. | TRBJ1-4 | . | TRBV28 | TGTGCCAGCAGTTTACCCCCTTCAACTAATGAAAAACTGTTTTTT | CASSLPPSTNEKLFF
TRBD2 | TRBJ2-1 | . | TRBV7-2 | TGTGCCAGCAGCTTGAGCGGGGGGAAGAACAATGAGCAGTTCTTC | CASSLSGGKNNEQFF
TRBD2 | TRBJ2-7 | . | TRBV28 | TGTGCCAGCAGGACTAGCGGGGGATACCACGAGCAGTACTTC | CASRTSGGYHEQYF
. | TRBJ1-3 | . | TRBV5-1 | TGCGCCAGCAGCTGGGGTGAACAGGGTACGCGAGGAAACACCATATATTTT | CASSWGEQGTRGNTIYF
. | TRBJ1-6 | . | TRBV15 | TGTGCCACCAGCAAGGAAACCTATAATTCACCCCTCCACTTT | CATSKETYNSPLHF
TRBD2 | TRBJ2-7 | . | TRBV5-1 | TGCGCCAGCAGCTTGGGGACTAGCGGGGGACAGGAGCAGTACTTC | CASSLGTSGGQEQYF
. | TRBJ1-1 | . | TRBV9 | TGTGCCAGCAGCGTAGGGAGGAACACTGAAGCTTTCTTT | CASSVGRNTEAFF
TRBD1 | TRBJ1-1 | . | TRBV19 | TGTGCCAGTAGTATAGGCCCAGGGGGCACTGAAGCTTTCTTT | CASSIGPGGTEAFF
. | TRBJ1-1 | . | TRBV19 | TGTGCCAGTAGTGCCTACGAAGGGACACCTCGGTCGAACACTGAAGCTTTCTTT | CASSAYEGTPRSNTEAFF
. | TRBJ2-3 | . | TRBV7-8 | TGTGCCAGCAGCTTAGACAGGGCGACAGATACGCAGTATTTT | CASSLDRATDTQYF
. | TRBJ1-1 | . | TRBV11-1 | TGTGCCAGCAGCTTACTGGGGAACACTGAAGCTTTCTTT | CASSLLGNTEAFF
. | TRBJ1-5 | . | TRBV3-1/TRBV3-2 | TGTGCCAGCAGCCAACAGGGTCAGCCCCAGCATTTT | CASSQQGQPQHF
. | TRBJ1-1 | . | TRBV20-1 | TGCAGTGCCCGCAAGGGGCAGGAAGCTTTCTTT | CSARKGQEAFF
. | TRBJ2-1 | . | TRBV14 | TGTGCCAGCAGCCGTTCGGACGGATACAATGAGCAGTTCTTC | CASSRSDGYNEQFF
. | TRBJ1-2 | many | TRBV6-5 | TGTGCCAGCAGTATGACAGAGGCCCTTGGCTACACCTTC | CASSMTEALGYTF
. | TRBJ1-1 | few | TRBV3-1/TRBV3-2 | TGTGCCAGCAGCCCAGGGAGGTGGCACACTGAAGCTTTCTTT | CASSPGRWHTEAFF
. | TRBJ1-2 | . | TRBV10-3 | TGTGCCATCAGTGAGTTGCAGACCAACTATGGCTACACCTTC | CAISELQTNYGYTF
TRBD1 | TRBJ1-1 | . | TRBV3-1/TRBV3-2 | TGTGCCAGCAGCCTCTATCCCGGGACAGGGTTTGAAGCTTTCTTT | CASSLYPGTGFEAFF
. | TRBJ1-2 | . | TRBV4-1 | TGCGCCAGCAGCCAAATGCTAGGGTCGGGGAGCTATGGCTACACCTTC | CASSQMLGSGSYGYTF
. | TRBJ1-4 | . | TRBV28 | TGTGCCAGCACACTGCTCGGGGGTTCTAATGAAAAACTGTTTTTT | CASTLLGGSNEKLFF
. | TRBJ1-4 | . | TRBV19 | TGTGCCAGTAGCGTGTCGGGTTCCTCTAATGAAAAACTGTTTTTT | CASSVSGSSNEKLFF
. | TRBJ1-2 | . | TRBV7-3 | TGTGCCAGCAGCTTAAACAGTCTTGGAGGCTACACCTTC | CASSLNSLGGYTF
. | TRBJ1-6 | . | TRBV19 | TGTGCCAGTAGTATAAGAAGTCTTGCAGCGGTGAATTCACCCCTCCACTTT | CASSIRSLAAVNSPLHF